One sample yielded the 2 T cell receptor beta chains listed below, sequenced in a study of blood T cells in healthy people across ages. A second PCR, run for about 6 to 11 cycles, used a sample-barcoded 5' primer plus a J-beta primer mix. Each CDR3 protein gets one entry after TCRdb re-called the 5' RACE reads with MiXCR. Altogether 700,000 to 850,000 distinct CDR3 sequences are present, 40% to 65% being singletons, with the ten largest covering roughly 37%. The specimen sequenced was blood. Source of these receptors: an elderly man in good health.

V usage is TRBV11-2 and J usage is TRBJ2-4, with D perhaps matching TRBD2 (5 bases). The CDR3 is 14 residues long. V lost 0 bases to trimming and J lost 13 bases, with 16 bases between them. The germline CDR1 and CDR2 sequences are SGHAT and FQNNGV. Written as DNA, the CDR3 is TGTGCCAGCAGCTTAGATCGGCAAGTTCGGAGGCAGTACTTC. This encodes CASSLDRQVRRQYF.

This clonotype occurred a few times. One end of the junction is discordant with germline, which a read error may explain. The rearrangement uses TRBV9 and TRBJ1-5; 11 nucleotides agree with TRBD1. Germline loops: CDR1 SGDLS, CDR2 YYNGEE. This CDR3 is 16 amino acids long. The CDR3 sequence: CASSVGTGGGNQPQHF. CDR3 nucleotide sequence: TGTGCCAGCAGCGTAGGGACAGGGGGCGGCAATCAACCCCAGCATTTT.